A single sample is the source of the 13 T cell receptor beta chains below, sequenced in a study of cytomegalovirus exposure and HLA in healthy donors. Both 60 Vbeta primers and 13 Jbeta primers went into the PCR. Using immunoSEQ multiplex PCR, the repertoire was profiled, and TCRdb retains in-frame clones only, with some absent. The sample records around 300,000 clones, roughly two thirds being singletons. Sequenced sample: PBMCs. The source of these receptors is a female donor in good health and CMV-seronegative.

This clone has more than one count but fewer than ten. V gene TRBV27 combines with J gene TRBJ1-5; no firm D call. The germline V gene has CDR1 MNHEY and CDR2 SMNVEV (reference sequence). V lost 6 bases, J lost 4 bases, and 13 bases lay in between. CDR3 size: 14 residues. The CDR3 DNA reads TGTGCCAGCAGGCAGGTGGGAGCGAATCAGCCCCAGCATTTT. As protein: CASRQVGANQPQHF.

This clone has just a few counts. This rearrangement joins TRBV6-1 to TRBJ2-5, with 7 bases that match TRBD2. V lost 2 bases to trimming and J lost 1 base; unmatched junction nucleotides: 7. The CDR3 contains 16 residues. Germline assignment: CDR1 MNHNS and CDR2 SASEGT. CDR3 sequence reads: CASSEMGGTTQETQYF. The CDR3, as DNA: TGTGCCAGCAGTGAAATGGGCGGGACTACCCAAGAGACCCAGTACTTC.

The chain combines TRBV2 with TRBJ1-1, with TRBD1 as a possible D gene (6 bases). The CDR3 loop spans 14 amino acids. Germline CDR1 is SNHLY and CDR2 is FYNNEI. Trimming took off 5 bases at V and 4 bases at J, with 14 bases between the two ends. The CDR3 reads CASSYQDRRTEAFF. The CDR3, as DNA: TGTGCCAGCAGTTACCAAGACAGGCGCACTGAAGCTTTCTTT.

V usage is TRBV5-5 and J usage is TRBJ1-1; TRBD1 agrees at 8 bases. The germline gives CDR1 SGHKS, CDR2 YYEKEE (reference sequence). The CDR3 length is 14 residues. Trimming at V came to 0 bases and at J to 8 bases, leaving 6 bases not matched to a gene. CDR3 sequence (DNA): TGTGCCAGCAGCTTGGTCTTTCAGGGGGCGGAAGCTTTCTTT. Encoded protein: CASSLVFQGAEAFF.

This clone was seen a handful of times. The chain couples TRBV7-8 to TRBJ2-1; D ambiguous. CDR3 size: 18 residues. Trimming removed 2 bases at V and 0 bases at J, with 17 bases between. The V gene's germline CDR1 is SGHVS and CDR2 FQNEAQ. The CDR3, as DNA: TGTGCCAGCAGCTTATGGTCTTGGCGGCCGAGCTCCTACAATGAGCAGTTCTTC. Its protein is CASSLWSWRPSSYNEQFF.

This clone was seen more than once but under ten times. V gene TRBV18 combines with J gene TRBJ2-7, with TRBD2 as a possible D gene (5 bases). Germline V gene data show CDR1 as KGHSH and CDR2 as LQKENI. This CDR3 spans 14 amino acids. V was clipped by 2 bases and J by 0 bases, with 8 bases between them. The DNA for the CDR3 is TGTGCCAGCTCACCATCCGGGGACTCCTACGAGCAGTACTTC. It codes for CASSPSGDSYEQYF.

CDR3 DNA: TGTGCCAGCAGCTTTAGCGGGAGCACAGATACGCAGTATTTT. Its protein is CASSFSGSTDTQYF. J is TRBJ2-3 and V is TRBV7-2, with TRBD2 matching over 7 bases. CDR3 length: 14 residues. The junction had 0 bases not matched to a gene; V was cut back by 3 bases and J by 0 bases. The germline CDR1 and CDR2 sequences are SGHTA and FQGNSA.

The table lists this clone with a few counts. This chain joins TRBV28 and TRBJ2-1; D unclear. Germline V gene data show CDR1 as MDHEN and CDR2 as SYDVKM. Trimming took 4 bases from V and 10 from J, leaving 20 bases between them. The length of the CDR3 is 15 residues. Here the CDR3 DNA reads TGTGCCAGCAGTTCGACATCTCCTCCTGTCAGGGAGCAGTTCTTC. Protein: CASSSTSPPVREQFF.

The rearrangement joins TRBV29-1 to TRBJ2-2, with D perhaps matching TRBD2 (6 bases). Trimming removed 7 bases from V and 7 bases from J, with 10 bases in between. Germline CDR1 is SQVTM and CDR2 is ANQGSEA. The CDR3 consists of 11 residues. The DNA of the CDR3 is TGCAGCGGGACTACGCACGGGGAGCTGTTTTTT. It yields the protein CSGTTHGELFF.

This clone was counted a few times. V gene TRBV19 combines with J gene TRBJ2-1, with D uncertain. This CDR3 is built from 15 residues. V was cut by 6 bases and J by 4 bases, with 16 bases left in between. The germline gives CDR1 LNHDA, CDR2 SQIVND (reference sequence). CDR3 in DNA: TGTGCCAGTAGCGATCAAAGATACTTATACAATGAGCAGTTCTTC. Its translation: CASSDQRYLYNEQFF.

As to this clone: The identical CDR3 is also encoded by other nucleotide sequences in the sample. The chain carries TRBV2 and TRBJ2-3, with D uncertain. V lost 3 bases and J lost 1, with 8 bases in between. The CDR3 consists of 14 residues. Germline assignment: CDR1 SNHLY and CDR2 FYNNEI. CDR3 bases: TGTGCCAGCAGTGAGTTGGCGGGCACAGATACGCAGTATTTT. It codes for CASSELAGTDTQYF. The entire variable domain, with the rest obtained from reference TRBV2 and TRBJ2-3, is as follows: EPEVTQTPSHQVTQMGQEVILRCVPISNHLYFYWYRQILGQKVEFLVSFYNNEISEKSEIFDDQFSVERPDGSNFTLKIRSTKLEDSAMYFCASSELAGTDTQYFGPGTRLTVL.

This chain connects TRBV12-5 to TRBJ1-5; TRBD1 might be the D (5 bases). Trimming shortened V by 5 bases and J by 6 bases, and 17 bases separated the two germline ends. This CDR3 comprises 15 residues. Germline values: CDR1 LGHNT, CDR2 FRNRAP. The CDR3, as DNA: TGTGCTAGTGGTCTCCAACAGGTACCCGGTCAGCCCCAGCATTTT. Its translation: CASGLQQVPGQPQHF.

The J gene is TRBJ1-1, the V gene TRBV19, with unresolved D. V shed 0 bases and J shed 5 bases, with 13 bases lying between them. This CDR3 has 15 amino acids. Germline lookup yields CDR1 LNHDA and CDR2 SQIVND (reference sequence). This CDR3 is CASSIDLSAATEAFF. CDR3 in DNA: TGTGCCAGTAGTATAGATCTATCGGCGGCAACTGAAGCTTTCTTT.